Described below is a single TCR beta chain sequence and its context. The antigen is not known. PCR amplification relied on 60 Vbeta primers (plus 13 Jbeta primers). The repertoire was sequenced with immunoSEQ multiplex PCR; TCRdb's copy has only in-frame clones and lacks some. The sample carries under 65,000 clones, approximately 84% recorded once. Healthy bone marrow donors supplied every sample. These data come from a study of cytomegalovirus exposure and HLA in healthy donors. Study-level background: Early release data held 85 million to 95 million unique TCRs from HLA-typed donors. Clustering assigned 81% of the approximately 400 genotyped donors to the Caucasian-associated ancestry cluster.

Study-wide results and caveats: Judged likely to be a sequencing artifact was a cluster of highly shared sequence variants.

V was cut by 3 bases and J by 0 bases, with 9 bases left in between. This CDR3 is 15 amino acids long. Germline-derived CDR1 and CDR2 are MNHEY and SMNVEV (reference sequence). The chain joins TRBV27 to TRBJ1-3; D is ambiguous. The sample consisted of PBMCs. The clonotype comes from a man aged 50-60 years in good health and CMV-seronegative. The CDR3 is CASSFSVASGNTIYF. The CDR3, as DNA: TGTGCCAGCAGTTTCTCGGTCGCCTCTGGAAACACCATATATTTT.